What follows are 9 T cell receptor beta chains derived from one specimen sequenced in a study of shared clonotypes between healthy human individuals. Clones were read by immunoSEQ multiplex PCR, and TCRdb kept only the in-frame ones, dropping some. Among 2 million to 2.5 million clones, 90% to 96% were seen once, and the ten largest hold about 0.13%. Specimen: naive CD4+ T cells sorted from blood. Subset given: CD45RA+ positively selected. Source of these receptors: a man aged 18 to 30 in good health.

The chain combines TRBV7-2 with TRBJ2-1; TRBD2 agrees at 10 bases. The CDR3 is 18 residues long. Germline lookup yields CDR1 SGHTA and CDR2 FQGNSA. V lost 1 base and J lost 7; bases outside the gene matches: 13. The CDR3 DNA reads TGTGCCAGCAGCTTAGAATTATCAGCGGGAGGGCCGGGTAATGAGCAGTTCTTC. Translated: CASSLELSAGGPGNEQFF.

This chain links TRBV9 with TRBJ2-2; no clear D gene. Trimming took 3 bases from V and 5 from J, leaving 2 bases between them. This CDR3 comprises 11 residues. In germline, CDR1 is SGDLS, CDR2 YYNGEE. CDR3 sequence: CASSETGELFF. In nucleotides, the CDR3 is TGTGCCAGCAGCGAGACCGGGGAGCTGTTTTTT.

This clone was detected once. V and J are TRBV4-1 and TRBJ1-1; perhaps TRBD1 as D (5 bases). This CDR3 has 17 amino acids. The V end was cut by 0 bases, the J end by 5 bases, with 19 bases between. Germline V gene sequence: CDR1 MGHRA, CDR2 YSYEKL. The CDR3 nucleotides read TGCGCCAGCAGCCAAGAGGTCGGTGGGGGGATAGGGACTGAAGCTTTCTTT. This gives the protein CASSQEVGGGIGTEAFF.

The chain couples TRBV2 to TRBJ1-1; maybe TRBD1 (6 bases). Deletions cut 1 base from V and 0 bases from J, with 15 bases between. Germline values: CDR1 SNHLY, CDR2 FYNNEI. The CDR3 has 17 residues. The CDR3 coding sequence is TGTGCCAGCAGTGAAGAAGAGGCCCAGGGGCTGAACACTGAAGCTTTCTTT. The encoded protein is CASSEEEAQGLNTEAFF.

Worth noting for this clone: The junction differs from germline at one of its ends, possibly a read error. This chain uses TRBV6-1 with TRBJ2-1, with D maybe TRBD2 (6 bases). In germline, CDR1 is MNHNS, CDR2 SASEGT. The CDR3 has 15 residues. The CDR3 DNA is TGTGCCAGCAGGGAAGCGGGCAAATTCTACAATGAGCAGTTCTTC. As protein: CASREAGKFYNEQFF.

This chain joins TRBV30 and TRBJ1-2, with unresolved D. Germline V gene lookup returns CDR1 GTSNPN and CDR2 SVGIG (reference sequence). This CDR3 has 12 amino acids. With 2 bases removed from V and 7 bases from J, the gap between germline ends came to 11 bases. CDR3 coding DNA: TGTGCCTGGAGTCCACTTTTTCGTGGCTACACCTTC. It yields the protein CAWSPLFRGYTF.

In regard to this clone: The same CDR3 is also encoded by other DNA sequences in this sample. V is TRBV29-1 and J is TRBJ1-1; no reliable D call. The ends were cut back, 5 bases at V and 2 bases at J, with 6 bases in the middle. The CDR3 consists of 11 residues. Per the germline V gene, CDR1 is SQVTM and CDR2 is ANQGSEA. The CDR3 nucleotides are TGCAGCGTTCGGGGTAACACTGAAGCTTTCTTT. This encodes CSVRGNTEAFF.

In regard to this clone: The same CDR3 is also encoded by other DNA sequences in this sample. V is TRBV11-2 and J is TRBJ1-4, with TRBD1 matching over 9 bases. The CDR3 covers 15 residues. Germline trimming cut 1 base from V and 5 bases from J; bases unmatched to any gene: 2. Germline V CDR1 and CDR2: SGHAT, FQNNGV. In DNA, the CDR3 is TGTGCCAGCAGCTTAGTGACAGGGGGAAATGAAAAACTGTTTTTT. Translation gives CASSLVTGGNEKLFF.

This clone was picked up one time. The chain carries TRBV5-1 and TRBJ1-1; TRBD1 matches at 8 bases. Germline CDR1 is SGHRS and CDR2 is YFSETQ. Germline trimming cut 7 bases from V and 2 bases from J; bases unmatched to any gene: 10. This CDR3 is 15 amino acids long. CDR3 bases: TGCGCCAGCGAAGCAGGTGCAGGGGGCAACACTGAAGCTTTCTTT. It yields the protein CASEAGAGGNTEAFF.